These T cell receptor beta chains were read from a single sample in a study of shared clonotypes between healthy human individuals. Using immunoSEQ multiplex PCR, the repertoire was profiled, and TCRdb retains in-frame clones only, with some absent. The data contain a few million clones, roughly nine tenths of them singletons. Sequencing was done on a sample of naive CD4+ T cells sorted from blood. The source is a man younger than 30 in good health. Both conserved end residues are part of each CDR3. The D gene is left open where the match is weak. Clone size is not always given. Where it is, it says once, few, many or a class for expanded clones.

abundance,d_gene,v_gene,j_gene,CDR3nt,CDR3aa
-,-,TRBV5-1,TRBJ1-5,TGCGCCAGCAGTGAGGGCCCAAGCAATCAGCCCCAGCATTTT,CASSEGPSNQPQHF
-,-,TRBV4-3,TRBJ2-3,TGCGCCAGCAGCCAAGATTTTAGCGGTACCACAGATACGCAGTATTTT,CASSQDFSGTTDTQYF
-,TRBD2,TRBV5-1,TRBJ2-3,TGCGCCAGCAGCCCGCGAATGTCTAGCGGGAGTAACACGCAGTATTTT,CASSPRMSSGSNTQYF
-,-,TRBV19,TRBJ2-1,TGTGCCAGTAGTATAAGAAGTCGGGGGACAACTTACAATGAGCAGTTCTTC,CASSIRSRGTTYNEQFF
-,-,TRBV10-3,TRBJ1-1,TGTGCCATCAGTGAGGCAGGGAGATCCGACACTGAAGCTTTCTTT,CAISEAGRSDTEAFF
-,-,TRBV10-3,TRBJ2-7,TGTGCCATCAGTGAGTCGGGAGGTTCGGCCTACGAGCAGTACTTC,CAISESGGSAYEQYF
-,-,TRBV30,TRBJ1-5,TGTGCCTGGGGGCGGGTATCAAATCAGCCCCAGCATTTT,CAWGRVSNQPQHF
-,-,TRBV7-9,TRBJ1-4,TGTGCCAGCAGCTCCCCGAACCTTTATGACAAAATAGCGGATGAAAAACTGTTTTTT,CASSSPNLYDKIADEKLFF
once,TRBD1,TRBV11-2,TRBJ2-1,TGTGCCAGTGAGGGACAGGGAAGAAATGAGCAGTTCTTC,CASEGQGRNEQFF
-,TRBD1,TRBV2,TRBJ2-7,TGTGCCAGCAAGGACAGGGGAAACGAGCAGTACTTC,CASKDRGNEQYF
few,TRBD1,TRBV30,TRBJ1-2,TGTGCCTGGAGCCGGGGACAGCTTCTTTCCTATGGCTACACCTTC,CAWSRGQLLSYGYTF
-,-,TRBV10-3,TRBJ2-7,TGTGCCATCAGTGTTAAGGGGCTGGGGGAGTACTTC,CAISVKGLGEYF
-,-,TRBV15,TRBJ2-3,TGTGCCACCAGCAGAGATTGGGGCACAGATACGCAGTATTTT,CATSRDWGTDTQYF
-,TRBD1,TRBV6-5,TRBJ1-3,TGTGCCAGCAGTTTCTCGGGACAGGCGGCATGGAACACCATATATTTT,CASSFSGQAAWNTIYF
-,TRBD1,TRBV7-9,TRBJ2-7,TGTGCCAGCAGCGTAGGGACAGTTGGCTCCTACGAGCAGTACTTC,CASSVGTVGSYEQYF
-,TRBD1,TRBV19,TRBJ1-1,TGTGCCGCAAGGACAGGTTCCCTGAACACTGAAGCTTTCTTT,CAARTGSLNTEAFF
-,-,TRBV19,TRBJ2-4,TGTGCCAGTAGTACAGGGTGGGGCAACATTCAGTACTTC,CASSTGWGNIQYF
once,TRBD1,TRBV19,TRBJ2-1,TGTGCCAGTAGTATAAGGGTAGCAGGGGGCGCTTACAATGAGCAGTTCTTC,CASSIRVAGGAYNEQFF
-,TRBD2,TRBV5-4,TRBJ2-7,TGTGCCAGCAGCTTGGTACTAGCGGGCGAGCAGTACTTC,CASSLVLAGEQYF
-,-,TRBV19,TRBJ2-1,TGTGCCAGTACCCAGATCCACGGTAATGAGCAGTTCTTC,CASTQIHGNEQFF
-,TRBD1,TRBV5-1,TRBJ2-7,TGCGCCAGCAGCAAACGACAGGGGGCCGAGCAGTACTTC,CASSKRQGAEQYF
-,TRBD1,TRBV5-1,TRBJ1-6,TGCGCCAGCAGCGTGGGACAGGTCGGGGATTCACCCCTCCACTTT,CASSVGQVGDSPLHF
-,-,TRBV11-3,TRBJ2-1,TGTGCCAGCAGCAGAGGACTGACAAATGAGCAGTTCTTC,CASSRGLTNEQFF